The TCR beta chain under discussion was sequenced for a study of blood T cell repertoires in COVID-19. Study information: T cells, B-cell-depleted T cells, or PBMCs provided the cDNA or gDNA that served as material.

Under the authors' procedure: Reference gene primer amplification yielded estimated nucleated cell counts. Profiled with immunoSEQ multiplex PCR; TCRdb holds only in-frame clones, not every one. V, J and clone size reflect that table, while D and trimming were determined from the DNA. The sample lists under 450,000 clones, over 65% occurring once. CDR1 SGDLS and CDR2 YYNGEE come from the germline V gene. The CDR3 is 12 amino acids. The V gene lost 7 bases and the J gene lost 1 base, with 8 bases spanning the gap. Sequencing input: peripheral blood. This chain joins TRBV9 and TRBJ1-1, with D possibly being TRBD1 (5 bases). The receptor was derived from a human donor with acute or convalescent COVID-19. The donor label of this sample is uncertain. The CDR3 loop is CASGRENTEAFF. DNA for the CDR3: TGTGCCAGCGGCAGGGAGAACACTGAAGCTTTCTTT.